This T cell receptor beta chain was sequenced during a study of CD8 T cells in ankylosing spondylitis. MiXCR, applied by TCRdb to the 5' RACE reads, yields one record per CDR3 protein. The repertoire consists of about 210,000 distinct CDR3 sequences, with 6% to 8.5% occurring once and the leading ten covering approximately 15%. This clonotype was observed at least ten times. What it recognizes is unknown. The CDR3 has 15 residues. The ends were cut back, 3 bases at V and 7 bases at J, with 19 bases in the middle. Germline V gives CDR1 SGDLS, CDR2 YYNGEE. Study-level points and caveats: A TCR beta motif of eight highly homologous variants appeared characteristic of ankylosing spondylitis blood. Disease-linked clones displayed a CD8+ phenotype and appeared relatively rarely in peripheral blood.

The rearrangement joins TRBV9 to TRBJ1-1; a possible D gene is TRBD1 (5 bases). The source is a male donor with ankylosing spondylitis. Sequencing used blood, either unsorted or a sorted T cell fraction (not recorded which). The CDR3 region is CASSAGGGRPHEAFF. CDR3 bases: TGTGCCAGCAGCGCTGGGGGGGGTCGACCGCATGAAGCTTTCTTT. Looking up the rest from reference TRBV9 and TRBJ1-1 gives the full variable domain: DSGVTQTPKHLITATGQRVTLRCSPRSGDLSVYWYQQSLDQGLQFLIQYYNGEERAKGNILERFSAQQFPDLHSELNLSSLELGDSALYFCASSAGGGRPHEAFFGQGTRLTVV.